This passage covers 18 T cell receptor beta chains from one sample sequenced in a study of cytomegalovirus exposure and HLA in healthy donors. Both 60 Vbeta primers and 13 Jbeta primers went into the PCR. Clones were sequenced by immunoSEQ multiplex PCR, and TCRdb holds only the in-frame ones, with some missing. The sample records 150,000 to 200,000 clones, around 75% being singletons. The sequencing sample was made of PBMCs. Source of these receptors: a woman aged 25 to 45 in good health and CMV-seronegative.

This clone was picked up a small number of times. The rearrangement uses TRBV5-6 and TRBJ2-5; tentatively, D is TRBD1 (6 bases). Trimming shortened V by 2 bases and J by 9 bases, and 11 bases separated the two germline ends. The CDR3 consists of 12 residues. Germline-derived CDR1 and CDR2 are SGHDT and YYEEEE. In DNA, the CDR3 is TGTGCCAGCAGCTTTGGACAGTCGGCCCAGTACTTC. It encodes CASSFGQSAQYF. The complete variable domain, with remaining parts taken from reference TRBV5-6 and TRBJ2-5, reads DAGVTQSPTHLIKTRGQQVTLRCSPKSGHDTVSWYQQALGQGPQFIFQYYEEEERQRGNFPDRFSGHQFPNYSSELNVNALLLGDSALYLCASSFGQSAQYFGPGTRLLVL.

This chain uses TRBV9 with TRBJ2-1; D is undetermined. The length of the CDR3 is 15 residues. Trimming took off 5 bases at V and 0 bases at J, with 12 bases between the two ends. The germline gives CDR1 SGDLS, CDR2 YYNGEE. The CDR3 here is CASSPRLSSYNEQFF. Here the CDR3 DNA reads TGTGCCAGCAGTCCCAGGTTGAGCTCCTACAATGAGCAGTTCTTC.

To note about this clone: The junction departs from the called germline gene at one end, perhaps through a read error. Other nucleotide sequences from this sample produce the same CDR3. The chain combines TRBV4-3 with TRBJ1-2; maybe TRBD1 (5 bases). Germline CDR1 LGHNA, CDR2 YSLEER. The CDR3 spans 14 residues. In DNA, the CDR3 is TGCGCCAGTAGCCAAGATCCCGGGGAGGGGTACTACACCTTC. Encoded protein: CASSQDPGEGYYTF.

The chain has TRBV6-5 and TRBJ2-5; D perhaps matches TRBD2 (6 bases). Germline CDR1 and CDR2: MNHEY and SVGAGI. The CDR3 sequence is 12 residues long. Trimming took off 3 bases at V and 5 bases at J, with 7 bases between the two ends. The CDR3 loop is CASSYGRETQYF. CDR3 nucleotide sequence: TGTGCCAGCAGTTATGGGAGGGAGACCCAGTACTTC.

The CDR3 DNA sequence: TGTGCCTGGAGGATTGTGACAGGGGGTAGGGAGCGCGGGCAGTACTTC. It is translated as CAWRIVTGGRERGQYF. The V call is TRBV30, the J call TRBJ2-7, with 9 bases lining up with TRBD1. The CDR3 totals 16 residues. V was clipped by 3 bases and J by 9 bases; unmatched bases: 18. Per the germline V gene, CDR1 is GTSNPN and CDR2 is SVGIG (reference sequence).

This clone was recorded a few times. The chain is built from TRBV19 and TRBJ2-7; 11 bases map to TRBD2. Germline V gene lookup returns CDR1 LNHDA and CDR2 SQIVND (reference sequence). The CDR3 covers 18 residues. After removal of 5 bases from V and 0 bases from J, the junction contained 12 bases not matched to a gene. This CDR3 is CASSRGSRTSGFSYEQYF. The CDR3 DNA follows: TGTGCCAGTAGTCGGGGGTCGAGGACTAGCGGGTTCTCCTACGAGCAGTACTTC. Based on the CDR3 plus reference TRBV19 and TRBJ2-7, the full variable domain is DGGITQSPKYLFRKEGQNVTLSCEQNLNHDAMYWYRQDPGQGLRLIYYSQIVNDFQKGDIAEGYSVSREKKESFPLTVTSAQKNPTAFYLCASSRGSRTSGFSYEQYFGPGTRLTVT.

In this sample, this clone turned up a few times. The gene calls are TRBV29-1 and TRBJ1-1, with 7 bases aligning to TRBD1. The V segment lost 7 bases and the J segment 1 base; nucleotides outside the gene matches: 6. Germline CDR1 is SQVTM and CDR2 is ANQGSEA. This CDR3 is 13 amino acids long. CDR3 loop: CSALRDRNTEAFF. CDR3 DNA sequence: TGCAGCGCTCTCCGGGACAGGAACACTGAAGCTTTCTTT.

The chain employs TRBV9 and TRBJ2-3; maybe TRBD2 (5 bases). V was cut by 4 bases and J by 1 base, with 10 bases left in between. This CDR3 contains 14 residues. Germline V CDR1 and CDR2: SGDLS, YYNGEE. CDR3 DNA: TGTGCCAGCAGCCCACCGGAGGGCACAGATACGCAGTATTTT. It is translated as CASSPPEGTDTQYF.

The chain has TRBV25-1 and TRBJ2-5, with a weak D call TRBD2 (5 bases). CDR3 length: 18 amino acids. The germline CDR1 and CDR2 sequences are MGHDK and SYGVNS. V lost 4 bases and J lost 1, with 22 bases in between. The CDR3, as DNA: TGTGCCAGCAGTGGAAGGAGGATCGGGGAATCGCCCCAAGAGACCCAGTACTTC. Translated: CASSGRRIGESPQETQYF.

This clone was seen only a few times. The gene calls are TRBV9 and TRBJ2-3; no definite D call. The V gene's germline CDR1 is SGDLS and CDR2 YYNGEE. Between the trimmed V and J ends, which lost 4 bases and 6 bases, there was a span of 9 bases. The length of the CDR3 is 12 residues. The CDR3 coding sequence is TGTGCCAGCAGCTTTCATGAGGATACGCAGTATTTT. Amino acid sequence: CASSFHEDTQYF.

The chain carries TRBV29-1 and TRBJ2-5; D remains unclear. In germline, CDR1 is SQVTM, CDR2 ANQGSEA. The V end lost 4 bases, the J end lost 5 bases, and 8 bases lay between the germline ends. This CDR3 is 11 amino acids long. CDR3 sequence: CSVGWAETQYF. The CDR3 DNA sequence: TGCAGCGTTGGGTGGGCCGAGACCCAGTACTTC.

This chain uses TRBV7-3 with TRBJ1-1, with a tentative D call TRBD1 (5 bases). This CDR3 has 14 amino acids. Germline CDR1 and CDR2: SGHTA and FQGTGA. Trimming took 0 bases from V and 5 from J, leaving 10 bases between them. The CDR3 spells CASSLTGLGTEAFF. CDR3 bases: TGTGCCAGCAGCTTAACGGGGCTCGGGACTGAAGCTTTCTTT.

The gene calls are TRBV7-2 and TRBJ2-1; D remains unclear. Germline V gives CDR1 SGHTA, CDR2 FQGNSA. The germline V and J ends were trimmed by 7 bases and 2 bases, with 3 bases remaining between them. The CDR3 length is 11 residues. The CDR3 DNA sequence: TGTGCCAGCACAACCTACAATGAGCAGTTCTTC. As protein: CASTTYNEQFF.

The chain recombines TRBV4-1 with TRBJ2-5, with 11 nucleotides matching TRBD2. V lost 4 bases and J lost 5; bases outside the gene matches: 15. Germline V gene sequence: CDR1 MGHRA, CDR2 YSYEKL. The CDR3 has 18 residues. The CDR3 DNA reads TGCGCCAGCAGCCCAAGAGGGCTAGCGGGGGGTAGGAGGGAGACCCAGTACTTC. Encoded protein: CASSPRGLAGGRRETQYF.

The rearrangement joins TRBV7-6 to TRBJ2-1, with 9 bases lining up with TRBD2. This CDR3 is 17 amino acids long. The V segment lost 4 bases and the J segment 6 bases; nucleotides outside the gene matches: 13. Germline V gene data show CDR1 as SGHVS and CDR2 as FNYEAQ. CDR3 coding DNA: TGTGCCAGCAGCTCCTCCGAAGGGCGGGAGGGATTCAATGAGCAGTTCTTC. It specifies CASSSSEGREGFNEQFF.

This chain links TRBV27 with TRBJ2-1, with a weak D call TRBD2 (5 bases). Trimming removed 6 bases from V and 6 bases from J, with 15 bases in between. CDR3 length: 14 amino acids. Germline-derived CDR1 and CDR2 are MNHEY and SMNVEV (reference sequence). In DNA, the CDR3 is TGTGCCAGCAGCGCAGGAGGTCGGGGCAATGAGCAGTTCTTC. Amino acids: CASSAGGRGNEQFF.

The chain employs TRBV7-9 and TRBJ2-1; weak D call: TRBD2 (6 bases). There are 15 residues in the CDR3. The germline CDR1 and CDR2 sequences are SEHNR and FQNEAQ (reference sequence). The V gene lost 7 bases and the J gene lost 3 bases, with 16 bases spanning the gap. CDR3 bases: TGTGCCAGCAACCAGGAGGGGCGCGACTACAATGAGCAGTTCTTC. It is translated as CASNQEGRDYNEQFF.

Written as DNA, the CDR3 is TGTGCCAGTAGTATCGACAGGGGTGAGCAGTTCTTC. Protein product: CASSIDRGEQFF. This chain links TRBV19 with TRBJ2-1, with 8 nucleotides matching TRBD1. There are 12 residues in the CDR3. Germline CDR1 LNHDA, CDR2 SQIVND (reference sequence). V trimming: 3 bases; J trimming: 9 bases; junction bases outside the gene matches: 1.